This T cell receptor beta chain emerged from a study of a mutant IDH1 vaccine in newly diagnosed glioma. Noted time point: week 47, end of study. Each dose delivered 300 ug of mutant IDH1 20-mer peptide subcutaneously with imiquimod. For this clone: What it recognizes is unknown.

The V end lost 6 bases, the J end lost 1 base, and 9 bases lay between the germline ends. From germline, CDR1 is MNHEY and CDR2 SVGAGI. The CDR3 consists of 13 residues. Assay: immunoSEQ multiplex PCR; the TCRdb copy retains only in-frame clones and omits some. The sample lists fewer than 45,000 clones, 65% to 90% occurring once. The receptor's source is a man aged 18 to 35 with glioma. Some clones in this sample may be carry-over from other donors' samples. The sample was PBMCs, taken from a glioma patient whose treatment included an IDH1 peptide vaccine. J is TRBJ1-1 and V is TRBV6-5, with D hard to call. The CDR3 nucleotides read TGTGCCAGCAGCCGCTTCGAGAACACTGAAGCTTTCTTT. As protein: CASSRFENTEAFF.